This T cell receptor (beta chain) stems from a study of vaccination effects on CD4 cells after COVID-19. Regarding this clone: What it binds is unknown.

The CDR3 sequence is 16 residues long. Per the germline V gene, CDR1 is MNHEY and CDR2 is SVGAGI. Trimming stripped 2 bases from V and 8 bases from J, with 18 bases between. CD4+ T cells specific for antigen were expanded with viral peptide pools by the ViraFEST assay before sequencing. Culture lasted about nine days before CD4+ T cell isolation. Convalescent patients had PCR-confirmed SARS-CoV-2 infection between March and December 2020. Each well held approximately 2.2 million PBMC cultured with about 9.9 ug/ml peptides and about 10 IU/ml IL-2. In the cultures, half the medium was exchanged for IL-2 medium on days 3 and 7. Study results and caveats: In people who had recovered, most post-vaccine spike-reactive clones were new vaccine-induced clones. Pronounced clonal contraction occurred in clones induced by infection and by vaccine late after vaccination.

The repertoire was sequenced with immunoSEQ multiplex PCR; TCRdb's copy has only in-frame clones and lacks some. In the table there are roughly 24,000 clones, roughly four fifths of which are singletons. The source is a human donor who had a prior SARS-CoV-2 infection. V usage is TRBV6-5 and J usage is TRBJ1-4; possibly TRBD1 for D (6 bases). The sample was CD4+ T cells from PBMCs cultured with SARS-CoV-2 spike peptides, taken before COVID-19 vaccination. The CDR3: CASSYVKGGLIEKLFF. CDR3 in DNA: TGTGCCAGCAGTTACGTGAAAGGGGGGCTAATCGAAAAACTGTTTTTT.